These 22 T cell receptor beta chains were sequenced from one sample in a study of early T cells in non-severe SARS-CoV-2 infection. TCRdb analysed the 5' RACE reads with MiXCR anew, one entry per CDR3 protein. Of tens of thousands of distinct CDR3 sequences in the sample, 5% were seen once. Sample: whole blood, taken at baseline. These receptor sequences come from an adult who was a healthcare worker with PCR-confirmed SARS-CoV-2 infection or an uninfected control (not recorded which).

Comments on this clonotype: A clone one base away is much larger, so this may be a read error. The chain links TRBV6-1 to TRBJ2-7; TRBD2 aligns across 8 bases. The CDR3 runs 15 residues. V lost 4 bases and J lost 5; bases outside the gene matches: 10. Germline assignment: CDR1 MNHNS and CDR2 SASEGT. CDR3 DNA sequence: TGTGCCAGCAGTGGAGCGGGGACTAGTCTCCACGAGCAGTACTTC. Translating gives CASSGAGTSLHEQYF.

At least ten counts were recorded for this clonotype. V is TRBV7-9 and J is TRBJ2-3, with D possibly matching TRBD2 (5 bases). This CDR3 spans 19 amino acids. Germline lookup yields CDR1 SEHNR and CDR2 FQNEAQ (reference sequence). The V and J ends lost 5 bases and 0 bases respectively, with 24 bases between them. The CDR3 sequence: CASSAAGGSADRSTDTQYF. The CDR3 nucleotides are TGTGCCAGCAGCGCGGCGGGCGGAAGCGCTGATAGAAGCACAGATACGCAGTATTTT.

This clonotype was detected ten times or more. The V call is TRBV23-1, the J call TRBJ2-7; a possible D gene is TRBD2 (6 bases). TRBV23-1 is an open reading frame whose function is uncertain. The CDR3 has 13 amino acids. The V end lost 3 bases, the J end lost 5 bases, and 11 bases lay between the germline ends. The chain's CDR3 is CASSHAGIHEQYF. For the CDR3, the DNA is TGCGCCAGCAGTCACGCGGGGATCCACGAGCAGTACTTC.

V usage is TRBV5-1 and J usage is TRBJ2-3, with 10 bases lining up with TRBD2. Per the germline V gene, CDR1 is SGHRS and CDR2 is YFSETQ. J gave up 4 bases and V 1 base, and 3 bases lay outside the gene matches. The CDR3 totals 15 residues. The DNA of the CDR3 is TGCGCCAGCAGCTTGACTAGCGGGACGGCAGATACGCAGTATTTT. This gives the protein CASSLTSGTADTQYF.

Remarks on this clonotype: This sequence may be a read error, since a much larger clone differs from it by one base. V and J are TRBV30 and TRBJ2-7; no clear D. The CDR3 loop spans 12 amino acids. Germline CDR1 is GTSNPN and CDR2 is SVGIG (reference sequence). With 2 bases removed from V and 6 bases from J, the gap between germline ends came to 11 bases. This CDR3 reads CAWSYGVGEQYF. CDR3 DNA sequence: TGTGCCTGGAGTTATGGGGTAGGCGAGCAGTACTTC. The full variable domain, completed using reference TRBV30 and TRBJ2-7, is SQTIHQWPATLVQPVGSPLSLECTVEGTSNPNLYWYRQAAGRGLQLLFYSVGIGQISSEVPQNLSASRPQDRQFILSSKKLLLSDSGFYLCAWSYGVGEQYFGPGTRLTVT.

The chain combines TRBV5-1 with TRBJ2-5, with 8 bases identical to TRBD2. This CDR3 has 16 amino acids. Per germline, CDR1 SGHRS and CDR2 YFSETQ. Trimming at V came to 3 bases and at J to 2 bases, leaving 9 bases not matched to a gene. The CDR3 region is CASSSKAGAGQETQYF. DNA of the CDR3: TGCGCCAGCAGCTCCAAAGCGGGAGCGGGGCAAGAGACCCAGTACTTC.

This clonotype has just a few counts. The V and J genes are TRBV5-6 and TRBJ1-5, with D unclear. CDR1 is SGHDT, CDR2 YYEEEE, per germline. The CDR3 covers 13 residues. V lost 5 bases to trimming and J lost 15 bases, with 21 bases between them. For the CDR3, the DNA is TGTGCCAGCAGTAAATCAACGGGCAGCTCTTGGCATTTT. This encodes CASSKSTGSSWHF.

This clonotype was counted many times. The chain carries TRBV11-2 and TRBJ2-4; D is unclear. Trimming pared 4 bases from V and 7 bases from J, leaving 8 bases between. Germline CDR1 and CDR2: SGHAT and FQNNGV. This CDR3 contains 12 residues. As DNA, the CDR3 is TGTGCCAGCAGCTCCCGCTACAACATTCAGTACTTC. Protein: CASSSRYNIQYF.

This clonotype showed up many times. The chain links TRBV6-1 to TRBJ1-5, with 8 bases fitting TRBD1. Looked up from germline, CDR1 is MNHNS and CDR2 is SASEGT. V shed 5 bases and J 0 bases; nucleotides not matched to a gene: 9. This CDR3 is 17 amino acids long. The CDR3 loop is CASSNGQGGSSNQPQHF. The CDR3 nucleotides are TGTGCCAGCAGTAACGGACAGGGCGGTAGTAGCAATCAGCCCCAGCATTTT.

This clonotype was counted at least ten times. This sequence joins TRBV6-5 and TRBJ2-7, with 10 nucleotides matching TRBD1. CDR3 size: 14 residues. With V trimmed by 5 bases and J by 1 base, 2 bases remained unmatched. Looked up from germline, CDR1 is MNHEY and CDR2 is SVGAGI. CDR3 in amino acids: CASSRQGASYEQYF. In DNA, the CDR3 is TGTGCCAGCAGTCGACAGGGGGCATCCTACGAGCAGTACTTC.

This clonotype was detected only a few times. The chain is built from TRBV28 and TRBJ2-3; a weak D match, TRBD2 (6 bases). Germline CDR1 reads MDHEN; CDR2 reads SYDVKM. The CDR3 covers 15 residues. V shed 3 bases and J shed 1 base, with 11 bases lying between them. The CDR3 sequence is CASSFGGARTDTQYF. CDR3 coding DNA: TGTGCCAGCAGTTTTGGCGGGGCCCGCACAGATACGCAGTATTTT.

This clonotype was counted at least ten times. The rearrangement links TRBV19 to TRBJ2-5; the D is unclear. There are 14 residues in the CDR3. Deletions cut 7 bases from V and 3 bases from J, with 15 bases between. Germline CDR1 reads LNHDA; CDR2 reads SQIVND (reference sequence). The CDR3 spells CASKGSAFEETQYF. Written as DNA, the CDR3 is TGTGCCAGTAAGGGTAGTGCTTTCGAAGAGACCCAGTACTTC.

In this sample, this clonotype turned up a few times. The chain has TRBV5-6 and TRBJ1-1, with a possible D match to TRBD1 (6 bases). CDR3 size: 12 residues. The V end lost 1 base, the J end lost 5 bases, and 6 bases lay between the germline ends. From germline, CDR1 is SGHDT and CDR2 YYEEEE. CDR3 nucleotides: TGTGCCAGCAGCTTGACAGGGACTGAAGCTTTCTTT. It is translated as CASSLTGTEAFF.

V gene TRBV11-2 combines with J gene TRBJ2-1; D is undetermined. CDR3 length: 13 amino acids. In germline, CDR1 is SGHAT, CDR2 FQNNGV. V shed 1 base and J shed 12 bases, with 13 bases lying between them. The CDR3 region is CASSLVRSRGQFF. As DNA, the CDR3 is TGTGCCAGCAGCTTAGTTCGGAGCCGCGGGCAGTTCTTC.

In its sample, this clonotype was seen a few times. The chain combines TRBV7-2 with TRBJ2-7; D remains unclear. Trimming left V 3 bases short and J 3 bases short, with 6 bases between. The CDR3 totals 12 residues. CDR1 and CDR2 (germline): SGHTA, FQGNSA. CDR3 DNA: TGTGCCAGCAGCTTCGCCCTCTACGAGCAGTACTTC. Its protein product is CASSFALYEQYF. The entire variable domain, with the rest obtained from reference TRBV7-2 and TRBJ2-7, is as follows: GAGVSQSPSNKVTEKGKDVELRCDPISGHTALYWYRQSLGQGLEFLIYFQGNSAPDKSGLPSDRFSAERTGGSVSTLTIQRTQQEDSAVYLCASSFALYEQYFGPGTRLTVT.

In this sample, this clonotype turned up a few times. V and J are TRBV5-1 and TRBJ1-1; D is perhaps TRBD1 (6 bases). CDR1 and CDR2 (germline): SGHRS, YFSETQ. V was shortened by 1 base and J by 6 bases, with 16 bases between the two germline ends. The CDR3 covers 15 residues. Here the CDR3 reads CASSLLLGGSPEAFF. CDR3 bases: TGCGCCAGCAGCTTGCTATTGGGGGGCAGCCCTGAAGCTTTCTTT. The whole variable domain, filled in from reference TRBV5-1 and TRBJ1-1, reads KAGVTQTPRYLIKTRGQQVTLSCSPISGHRSVSWYQQTPGQGLQFLFEYFSETQRNKGNFPGRFSGRQFSNSRSEMNVSTLELGDSALYLCASSLLLGGSPEAFFGQGTRLTVV.

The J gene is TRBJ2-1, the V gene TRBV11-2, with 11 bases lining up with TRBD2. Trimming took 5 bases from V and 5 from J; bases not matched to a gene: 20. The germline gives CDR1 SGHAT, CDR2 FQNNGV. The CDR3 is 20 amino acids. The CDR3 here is CASSPRQSSTSGRGHNEQFF. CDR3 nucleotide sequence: TGTGCCAGCAGCCCTCGACAGTCATCTACTAGCGGGAGAGGACACAATGAGCAGTTCTTC.

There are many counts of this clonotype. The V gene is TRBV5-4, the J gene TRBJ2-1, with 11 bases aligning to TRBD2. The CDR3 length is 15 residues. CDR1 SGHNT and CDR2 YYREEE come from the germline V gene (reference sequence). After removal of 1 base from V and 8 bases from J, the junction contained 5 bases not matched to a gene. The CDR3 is CASSLTSGSGDEQFF. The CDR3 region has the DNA TGTGCCAGCAGCTTGACTAGCGGGAGTGGCGATGAGCAGTTCTTC.

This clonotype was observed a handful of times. CDR3: CASSIGSTEAFF. In nucleotides, the CDR3 is TGTGCCAGTAGTATCGGCAGCACTGAAGCTTTCTTT. This chain connects TRBV19 to TRBJ1-1; the D is unclear. The CDR3 extends over 12 amino acids. Trimming removed 3 bases from V and 4 bases from J, with 6 bases in between. The V gene's germline CDR1 is LNHDA and CDR2 SQIVND (reference sequence).

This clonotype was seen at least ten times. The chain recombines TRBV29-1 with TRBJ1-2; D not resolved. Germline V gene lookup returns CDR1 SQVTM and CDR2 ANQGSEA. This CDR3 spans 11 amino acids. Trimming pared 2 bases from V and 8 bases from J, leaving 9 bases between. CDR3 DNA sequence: TGCAGCGTTGAACGCGTGGAAGGCTACACCTTC. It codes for CSVERVEGYTF.

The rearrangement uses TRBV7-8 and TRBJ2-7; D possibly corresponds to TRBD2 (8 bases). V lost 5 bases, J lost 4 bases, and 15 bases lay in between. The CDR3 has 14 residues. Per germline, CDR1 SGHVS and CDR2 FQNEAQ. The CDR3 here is CASSPREGAYEQYF. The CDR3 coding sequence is TGTGCCAGCAGCCCTCGGGAGGGGGCGTACGAGCAGTACTTC. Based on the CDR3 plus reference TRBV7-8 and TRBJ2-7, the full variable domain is GAGVSQSPRYKVAKRGQDVALRCDPISGHVSLFWYQQALGQGPEFLTYFQNEAQLDKSGLPSDRFFAERPEGSVSTLKIQRTQQEDSAVYLCASSPREGAYEQYFGPGTRLTVT.

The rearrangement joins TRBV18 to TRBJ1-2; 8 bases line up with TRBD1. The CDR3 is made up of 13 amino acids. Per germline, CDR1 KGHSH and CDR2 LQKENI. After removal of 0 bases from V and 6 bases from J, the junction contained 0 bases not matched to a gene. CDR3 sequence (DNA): TGTGCCAGCTCACCACCCAGGGGGCATGGCTACACCTTC. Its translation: CASSPPRGHGYTF.